A selection of T cell receptor beta chains follows, all from one sample in a study of cytomegalovirus exposure and HLA in healthy donors. The data were produced by immunoSEQ multiplex PCR, yet TCRdb's version contains in-frame clones alone and is incomplete. The table has some 150,000 clones, 81% seen once; the top ten hold approximately 5%. The material sequenced was PBMCs. These receptors were collected from a woman aged 18-29 years in good health and CMV-seropositive. Both conserved end residues are part of each CDR3. The D gene is left open where the match is weak. Some rows have no size entry. The others give once, few or many, or a class for an expanded clone.

j_call: TRBJ2-3
d_call: NA
v_call: TRBV6-5
clone_size: NA
cdr3_nt: TGTGCCAGCAGGAGGAGCGCAGATACGCAGTATTTT
cdr3_aa: CASRRSADTQYF

j_call: TRBJ2-5
d_call: NA
v_call: TRBV19
clone_size: few
cdr3_nt: TGTGCCAGTACCCGGACAGCCCACAGGCGGGAGACCCAGTACTTC
cdr3_aa: CASTRTAHRRETQYF

j_call: TRBJ1-4
d_call: TRBD1
v_call: TRBV19
clone_size: NA
cdr3_nt: TGTGCCAGCCAGACAGGGGCGGGGGAAAAACTGTTTTTT
cdr3_aa: CASQTGAGEKLFF

j_call: TRBJ2-3
d_call: NA
v_call: TRBV5-1
clone_size: NA
cdr3_nt: TGCGCCAGCAGGCGACAGGCGCAGACAGATACGCAGTATTTT
cdr3_aa: CASRRQAQTDTQYF

j_call: TRBJ2-2
d_call: TRBD2
v_call: TRBV4-1
clone_size: NA
cdr3_nt: TGCGCCAGCAGCCGGGGAGGGTCCGGGGAGCTGTTTTTT
cdr3_aa: CASSRGGSGELFF

j_call: TRBJ2-7
d_call: NA
v_call: TRBV5-4
clone_size: NA
cdr3_nt: TGTGCCATCGGGGACGAGCAGTACTTC
cdr3_aa: CAIGDEQYF

j_call: TRBJ2-3
d_call: NA
v_call: TRBV4-1
clone_size: NA
cdr3_nt: TGCGCCAGCAGCCCAAGACGAGGCGAAGATACGCAGTATTTT
cdr3_aa: CASSPRRGEDTQYF

j_call: TRBJ2-4
d_call: NA
v_call: TRBV9
clone_size: NA
cdr3_nt: TGTGCCAGCAGCACACAGGCGTCCAAAAACATTCAGTACTTC
cdr3_aa: CASSTQASKNIQYF

j_call: TRBJ2-1
d_call: NA
v_call: TRBV4-1
clone_size: NA
cdr3_nt: TGCGCCAGCAGCCAACTCGCACTCAATGAGCAGTTCTTC
cdr3_aa: CASSQLALNEQFF

j_call: TRBJ2-3
d_call: TRBD2
v_call: TRBV30
clone_size: NA
cdr3_nt: TGTGCCTGGACAGGAGCGGGGGGACACTCAGATACGCAGTATTTT
cdr3_aa: CAWTGAGGHSDTQYF

j_call: TRBJ2-5
d_call: NA
v_call: TRBV6-6
clone_size: NA
cdr3_nt: TGTGCCAGCAGTCCTACGCAAAGGGGCTCTCAAGAGACCCAGTACTTC
cdr3_aa: CASSPTQRGSQETQYF

j_call: TRBJ2-5
d_call: TRBD2
v_call: TRBV2
clone_size: once
cdr3_nt: TGTGCCAGCAGTGAACTGCGGGGGGGAGAGACCCAGTACTTC
cdr3_aa: CASSELRGGETQYF

j_call: TRBJ1-5
d_call: TRBD1
v_call: TRBV5-6
clone_size: NA
cdr3_nt: TGTGCCAGCAGCACCAGCCGACCGGGACAGGGTGTTTTCTATCAGCCCCAGCATTTT
cdr3_aa: CASSTSRPGQGVFYQPQHF

j_call: TRBJ2-2
d_call: NA
v_call: TRBV12-5
clone_size: NA
cdr3_nt: TGTGCTAGTGGTTTGGACAGGGTTGGACTCGGGGAGCTGTTTTTT
cdr3_aa: CASGLDRVGLGELFF

j_call: TRBJ2-3
d_call: NA
v_call: TRBV27
clone_size: NA
cdr3_nt: TGTGCCAGCAGTTTGGCAATGGGCACAGATACGCAGTATTTT
cdr3_aa: CASSLAMGTDTQYF

j_call: TRBJ2-1
d_call: NA
v_call: TRBV6-6
clone_size: NA
cdr3_nt: TGTGCCAGCAGTTACTCCGGGGGAGGCTACAATGAGCAGTTCTTC
cdr3_aa: CASSYSGGGYNEQFF

j_call: TRBJ2-7
d_call: NA
v_call: TRBV19
clone_size: few
cdr3_nt: TGTGCCAGTAGTGATAATGGAGTCGCCGAGCAGTACTTC
cdr3_aa: CASSDNGVAEQYF

j_call: TRBJ2-7
d_call: NA
v_call: TRBV19
clone_size: NA
cdr3_nt: TGTGCCAGTAGTCCGGACTCGTTGGGCGTCTACGAGCAGTACTTC
cdr3_aa: CASSPDSLGVYEQYF

j_call: TRBJ1-2
d_call: TRBD1
v_call: TRBV27
clone_size: NA
cdr3_nt: TGTGCCAGCAGTTTAGGGACAGGGGTCTATGGCTACACCTTC
cdr3_aa: CASSLGTGVYGYTF

j_call: TRBJ1-1
d_call: NA
v_call: TRBV2
clone_size: NA
cdr3_nt: TGTGCCAGCAGTGTAGGGGGTTCGACTGAAGCTTTCTTT
cdr3_aa: CASSVGGSTEAFF

j_call: TRBJ1-1
d_call: NA
v_call: TRBV20-1
clone_size: NA
cdr3_nt: TGCAGTTCGGGAGTGGAGACTGAAGCTTTCTTT
cdr3_aa: CSSGVETEAFF

j_call: TRBJ2-4
d_call: TRBD1
v_call: TRBV11-2
clone_size: NA
cdr3_nt: TGTGCCAGCAGCTTAATTCAGGGGGTCGTGGAAAACATTCAGTACTTC
cdr3_aa: CASSLIQGVVENIQYF

j_call: TRBJ1-2
d_call: NA
v_call: TRBV5-5
clone_size: NA
cdr3_nt: TGTGCCAGCAGCTTGCGGGGGGCTTATGGCTACACCTTC
cdr3_aa: CASSLRGAYGYTF

j_call: TRBJ1-3
d_call: NA
v_call: TRBV5-6
clone_size: NA
cdr3_nt: TGTGCCAGCAGCTCCTCCTCTGGAAACACCATATATTTT
cdr3_aa: CASSSSSGNTIYF

j_call: TRBJ1-6
d_call: NA
v_call: TRBV11-1
clone_size: NA
cdr3_nt: TGTGCCAGCAGCTTAGCGGGGGGTGGAGATTCACCCCTCCACTTT
cdr3_aa: CASSLAGGGDSPLHF

j_call: TRBJ1-1
d_call: NA
v_call: TRBV5-6
clone_size: NA
cdr3_nt: TGTGCCAGCAGCTTTAAGGGGCAGCTGAACACTGAAGCTTTCTTT
cdr3_aa: CASSFKGQLNTEAFF

j_call: TRBJ2-2
d_call: NA
v_call: TRBV4-2
clone_size: NA
cdr3_nt: TGTGCCAGCAGCCAAGATAAGGGGCGTTGGAACACCGGGGAGCTGTTTTTT
cdr3_aa: CASSQDKGRWNTGELFF

j_call: TRBJ2-1
d_call: TRBD2
v_call: TRBV30
clone_size: NA
cdr3_nt: TGTGCCTGGACACCCGGAGCGGGGATCGGGAAGGTCTTC
cdr3_aa: CAWTPGAGIGKVF

j_call: TRBJ2-2
d_call: TRBD2
v_call: TRBV7-2
clone_size: NA
cdr3_nt: TGTGCCAGCAGCTCACTAGCGGGGGGTGCGGTGAACGGGGAGCTGTTTTTT
cdr3_aa: CASSSLAGGAVNGELFF

j_call: TRBJ1-1
d_call: NA
v_call: TRBV27
clone_size: NA
cdr3_nt: TGTGCCAGCAGTTTAACTATGAACACTGAAGCTTTCTTT
cdr3_aa: CASSLTMNTEAFF

j_call: TRBJ1-1
d_call: TRBD1
v_call: TRBV14
clone_size: NA
cdr3_nt: TGTGCCAGCAGCGCACAGGGGGCGGGGACTGAAGCTTTCTTT
cdr3_aa: CASSAQGAGTEAFF

j_call: TRBJ1-5
d_call: TRBD1
v_call: TRBV19
clone_size: once
cdr3_nt: TGTGCCAGTAGATCCGGGACAGGTGCCAATATAATCAATCAGCCCCAGCATTTT
cdr3_aa: CASRSGTGANIINQPQHF

j_call: TRBJ2-5
d_call: NA
v_call: TRBV9
clone_size: NA
cdr3_nt: TGTGCCAGCAGCGGTTCAGGGCGGCAGGGCCAGTACTTC
cdr3_aa: CASSGSGRQGQYF

j_call: TRBJ2-1
d_call: NA
v_call: TRBV28
clone_size: NA
cdr3_nt: TGTGCCAGCGTGGCTAGCCCCTACAATGAGCAGTTCTTC
cdr3_aa: CASVASPYNEQFF

j_call: TRBJ1-2
d_call: NA
v_call: TRBV29-1
clone_size: NA
cdr3_nt: TGCAGCGTCATACTCGGGTCTAACTATGGCTACACCTTC
cdr3_aa: CSVILGSNYGYTF

j_call: TRBJ2-5
d_call: TRBD2
v_call: TRBV13
clone_size: NA
cdr3_nt: TGTGCCAGCAGCGCGTCTCGCGGGGGATCTAACCAAGAGACCCAGTACTTC
cdr3_aa: CASSASRGGSNQETQYF

j_call: TRBJ1-5
d_call: TRBD1
v_call: TRBV6-5
clone_size: NA
cdr3_nt: TGTGCCAGCAGTAGACAGGGAGGCAATCAGCCCCAGCATTTT
cdr3_aa: CASSRQGGNQPQHF

j_call: TRBJ1-5
d_call: NA
v_call: TRBV7-2
clone_size: NA
cdr3_nt: TGTGCCAGCAGCTTAGTCGGCAGGGGCAATCAGCCCCAGCATTTT
cdr3_aa: CASSLVGRGNQPQHF

j_call: TRBJ2-7
d_call: TRBD2
v_call: TRBV6-1
clone_size: NA
cdr3_nt: TGTGCCAGCAGTTTCACTGCGGGGGGGCTGGACGAGCAGTACTTC
cdr3_aa: CASSFTAGGLDEQYF

j_call: TRBJ2-2
d_call: NA
v_call: TRBV4-1
clone_size: few
cdr3_nt: TGCGCCAGCAGCCAACAGGGGCAGAACACCGGGGAGCTGTTTTTT
cdr3_aa: CASSQQGQNTGELFF

j_call: TRBJ2-7
d_call: TRBD2
v_call: TRBV6-6
clone_size: NA
cdr3_nt: TGTGCCAGCAGTTACTGGACTAGCGGGGGCTTCGAGCAGTACTTC
cdr3_aa: CASSYWTSGGFEQYF

j_call: TRBJ2-7
d_call: TRBD2
v_call: TRBV5-1
clone_size: NA
cdr3_nt: TGCGCCAGCAGCACCCCCGGGCGGGGGGAGGACGAGCAGTACTTC
cdr3_aa: CASSTPGRGEDEQYF

j_call: TRBJ1-2
d_call: NA
v_call: TRBV11-3
clone_size: NA
cdr3_nt: TGTGCCAGCAGCTTATACGAGACAGCCTATGGCTACACCTTC
cdr3_aa: CASSLYETAYGYTF

j_call: TRBJ1-5
d_call: NA
v_call: TRBV2
clone_size: NA
cdr3_nt: TGTGCCAGCGTGAGGACAGCCAATCAGCCCCAGCATTTT
cdr3_aa: CASVRTANQPQHF

j_call: TRBJ1-6
d_call: NA
v_call: TRBV7-9
clone_size: NA
cdr3_nt: TGTGCCAGCAGCTTAGACCAGGGGCGAGGAAATTCACCCCTCCACTTT
cdr3_aa: CASSLDQGRGNSPLHF

j_call: TRBJ2-7
d_call: NA
v_call: TRBV6-5
clone_size: NA
cdr3_nt: TGTGCCAGCAGTTACACTGGGCTGGGCTCCTACGAGCAGTACTTC
cdr3_aa: CASSYTGLGSYEQYF

j_call: TRBJ1-6
d_call: TRBD1
v_call: TRBV6-5
clone_size: NA
cdr3_nt: TGTGCCAGCAGCAGGGACAGGGGGCGGGAATCACCCCTCCACTTT
cdr3_aa: CASSRDRGRESPLHF

j_call: TRBJ1-6
d_call: NA
v_call: TRBV5-1
clone_size: NA
cdr3_nt: TGCGCCAGCAGCTTGTGGGATGGAGGGGTAACCTCACCCCTCCACTTT
cdr3_aa: CASSLWDGGVTSPLHF

j_call: TRBJ1-6
d_call: NA
v_call: TRBV7-8
clone_size: NA
cdr3_nt: TGTGCCAGCCGGGACTCCTATAATTCACCCCTCCACTTT
cdr3_aa: CASRDSYNSPLHF

j_call: TRBJ2-1
d_call: NA
v_call: TRBV7-9
clone_size: NA
cdr3_nt: TGTGCCAGCAGCCGAATAACAGGGCCGGAGGAAATTGAGCAGTTCTTC
cdr3_aa: CASSRITGPEEIEQFF

j_call: TRBJ2-1
d_call: NA
v_call: TRBV19
clone_size: NA
cdr3_nt: TGTGCCAGTAGTGGATCCCCAAGGGGGAGGGACTACTTCTTC
cdr3_aa: CASSGSPRGRDYFF

j_call: TRBJ1-4
d_call: NA
v_call: TRBV7-8
clone_size: NA
cdr3_nt: TGTGCCAGCAGCTTAGGGGACACTGATGAAAAACTGTTTTTT
cdr3_aa: CASSLGDTDEKLFF

j_call: TRBJ2-2
d_call: NA
v_call: TRBV21-1
clone_size: NA
cdr3_nt: TGTGCCCGACGGGACAGGGTCTACACCGGGGAGCTGTTTTTT
cdr3_aa: CARRDRVYTGELFF

j_call: TRBJ1-3
d_call: NA
v_call: TRBV10-1
clone_size: NA
cdr3_nt: TGCGCCAAACCTCCCGGCGGTAGGGGCCCTGGAAACACCATATATTTT
cdr3_aa: CAKPPGGRGPGNTIYF

j_call: TRBJ1-3
d_call: NA
v_call: TRBV7-2
clone_size: NA
cdr3_nt: TGTGCCAGCAGCTTAGGTTCGGGGGACGGAAACACCATATATTTT
cdr3_aa: CASSLGSGDGNTIYF

j_call: TRBJ2-6
d_call: NA
v_call: TRBV28
clone_size: NA
cdr3_nt: TGTGCCAGCCGCCCTAGGGGGACTGGGGCCAACGTCCTGACTTTC
cdr3_aa: CASRPRGTGANVLTF

j_call: TRBJ2-3
d_call: NA
v_call: TRBV27
clone_size: NA
cdr3_nt: TGTGCCAGCAGTTTCAGGAGCACAGATACGCAGTATTTT
cdr3_aa: CASSFRSTDTQYF

j_call: TRBJ1-6
d_call: TRBD1
v_call: TRBV6-6
clone_size: NA
cdr3_nt: TGTGCCAGCGTTCCCGGGACAGGGAATTCACCCCTCCACTTT
cdr3_aa: CASVPGTGNSPLHF

j_call: TRBJ1-1
d_call: NA
v_call: TRBV6-6
clone_size: few
cdr3_nt: TGTGCCAGCAGTTACGAGGTAAAAGCGAACACTGAAGCTTTCTTT
cdr3_aa: CASSYEVKANTEAFF

j_call: TRBJ1-1
d_call: TRBD1
v_call: TRBV7-8
clone_size: NA
cdr3_nt: TGTGCCAGCAGCTTAGACGGGACAGGGGCGGGTGAAGCTTTCTTT
cdr3_aa: CASSLDGTGAGEAFF